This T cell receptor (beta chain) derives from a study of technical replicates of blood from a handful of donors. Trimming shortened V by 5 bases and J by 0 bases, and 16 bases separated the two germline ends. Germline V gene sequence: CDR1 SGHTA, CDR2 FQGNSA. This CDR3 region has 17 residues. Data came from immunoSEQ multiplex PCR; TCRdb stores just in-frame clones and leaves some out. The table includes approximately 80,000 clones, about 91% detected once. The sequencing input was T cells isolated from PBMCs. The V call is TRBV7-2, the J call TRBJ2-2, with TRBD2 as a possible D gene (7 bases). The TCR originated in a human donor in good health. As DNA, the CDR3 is TGTGCCAGCAGCATTATTAGGGGGGGGGCGAACACCGGGGAGCTGTTTTTT. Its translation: CASSIIRGGANTGELFF.